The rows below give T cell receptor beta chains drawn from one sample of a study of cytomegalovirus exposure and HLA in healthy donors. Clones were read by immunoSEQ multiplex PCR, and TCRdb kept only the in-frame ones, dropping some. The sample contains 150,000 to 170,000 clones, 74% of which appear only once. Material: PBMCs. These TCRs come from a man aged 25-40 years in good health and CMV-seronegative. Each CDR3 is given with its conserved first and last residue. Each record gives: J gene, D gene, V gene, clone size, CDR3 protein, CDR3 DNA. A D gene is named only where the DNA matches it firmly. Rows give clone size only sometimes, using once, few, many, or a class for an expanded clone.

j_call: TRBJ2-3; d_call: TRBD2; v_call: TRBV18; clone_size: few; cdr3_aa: CASSPGLAGGLDTQYF; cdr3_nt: TGTGCCAGCTCACCCGGTCTAGCGGGGGGGCTGGATACGCAGTATTTT
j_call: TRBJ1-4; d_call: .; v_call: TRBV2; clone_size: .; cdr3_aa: CASSRTGPFNEKLFF; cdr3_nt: TGTGCCAGCAGTCGAACAGGGCCCTTTAATGAAAAACTGTTTTTT
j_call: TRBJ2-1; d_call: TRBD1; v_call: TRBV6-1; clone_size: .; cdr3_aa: CASSRTQTGPGEQFF; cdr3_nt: TGTGCCAGCAGCCGAACCCAGACAGGGCCGGGGGAGCAGTTCTTC
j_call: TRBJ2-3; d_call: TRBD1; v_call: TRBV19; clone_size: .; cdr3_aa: CASSGRTGDTDTQYF; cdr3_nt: TGTGCCAGCAGTGGTCGGACAGGGGACACAGATACGCAGTATTTT
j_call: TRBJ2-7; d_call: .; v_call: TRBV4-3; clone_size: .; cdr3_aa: CASSQEGSGTYEQYF; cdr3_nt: TGCGCCAGCAGCCAAGAAGGAAGCGGAACCTACGAGCAGTACTTC
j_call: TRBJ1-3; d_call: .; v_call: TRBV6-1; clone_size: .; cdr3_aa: CASGSPGRGNTIYF; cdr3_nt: TGTGCCAGCGGGTCGCCAGGTCGCGGAAACACCATATATTTT
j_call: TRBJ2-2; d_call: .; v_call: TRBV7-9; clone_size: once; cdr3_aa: CASSLASGTGELFF; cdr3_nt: TGTGCCAGCAGCTTAGCGTCGGGAACCGGGGAGCTGTTTTTT
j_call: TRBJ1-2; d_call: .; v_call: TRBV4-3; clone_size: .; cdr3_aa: CASSQDARNYGYTF; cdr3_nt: TGCGCCAGCAGCCAAGACGCCAGAAACTATGGCTACACCTTC
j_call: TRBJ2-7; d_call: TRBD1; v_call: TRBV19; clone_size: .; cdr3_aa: CASSGTGVSYEQYF; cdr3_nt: TGTGCCAGTAGCGGGACAGGGGTCTCCTACGAGCAGTACTTC
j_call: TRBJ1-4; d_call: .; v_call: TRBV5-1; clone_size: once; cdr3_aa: CASSSGGGQGPTEKLFF; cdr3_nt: TGCGCCAGCAGCTCCGGGGGGGGGCAGGGCCCAACTGAAAAACTGTTTTTT
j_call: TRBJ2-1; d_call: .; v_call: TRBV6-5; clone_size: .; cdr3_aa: CASRLTGSNEQFF; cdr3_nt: TGTGCCAGCAGGCTTACAGGGAGCAATGAGCAGTTCTTC
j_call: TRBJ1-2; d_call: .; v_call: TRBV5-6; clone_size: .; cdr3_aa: CASSTRAGIHGYTF; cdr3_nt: TGTGCCAGCAGCACCCGGGCAGGGATACATGGCTACACCTTC
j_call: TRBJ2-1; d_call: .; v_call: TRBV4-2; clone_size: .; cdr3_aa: CASSQMGGSYNEQFF; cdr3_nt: TGTGCCAGCAGCCAAATGGGGGGATCGTACAATGAGCAGTTCTTC
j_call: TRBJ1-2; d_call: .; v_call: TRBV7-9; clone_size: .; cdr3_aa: CASTPLHLGLLEGYTF; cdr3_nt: TGTGCCAGCACACCATTACACCTGGGCTTACTGGAAGGCTACACCTTC
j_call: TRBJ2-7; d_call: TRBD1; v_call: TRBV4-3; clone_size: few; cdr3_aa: CASSHGTGEYEQYF; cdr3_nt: TGCGCCAGCAGCCATGGGACAGGGGAGTACGAGCAGTACTTC
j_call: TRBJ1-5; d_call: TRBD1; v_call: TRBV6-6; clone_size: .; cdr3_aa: CASSYMTGGNQPQHF; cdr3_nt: TGTGCCAGCAGTTATATGACAGGGGGCAATCAGCCCCAGCATTTT
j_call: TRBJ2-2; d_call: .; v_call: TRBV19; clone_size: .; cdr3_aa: CASTRNTGELFF; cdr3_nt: TGTGCCAGTACGAGGAACACCGGGGAGCTGTTTTTT
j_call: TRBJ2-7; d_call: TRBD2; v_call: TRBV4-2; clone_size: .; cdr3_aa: CASSQTGTSGYEQYF; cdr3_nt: TGTGCCAGCAGCCAAACCGGGACTAGCGGTTACGAGCAGTACTTC
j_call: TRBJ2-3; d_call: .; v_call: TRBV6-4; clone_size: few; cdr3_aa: CASSEGLGVTDTQYF; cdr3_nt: TGTGCCAGCAGTGAAGGGCTAGGGGTGACAGATACGCAGTATTTT
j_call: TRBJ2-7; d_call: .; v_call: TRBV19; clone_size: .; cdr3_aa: CASSRGSLLDYEQYF; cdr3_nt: TGTGCCAGTAGCCGAGGATCCCTGTTAGACTACGAGCAGTACTTC
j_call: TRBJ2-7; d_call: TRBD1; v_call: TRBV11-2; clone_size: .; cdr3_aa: CASSFGQGRAYEQYF; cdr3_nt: TGTGCCAGCAGCTTCGGACAGGGAAGAGCCTACGAGCAGTACTTC
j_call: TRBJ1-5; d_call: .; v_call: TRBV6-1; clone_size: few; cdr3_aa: CASSERDSGQPQHF; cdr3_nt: TGTGCCAGCAGTGAGAGGGATTCAGGTCAGCCCCAGCATTTT
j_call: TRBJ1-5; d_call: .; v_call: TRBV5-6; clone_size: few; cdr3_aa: CASSFGGNQPQHF; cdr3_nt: TGTGCCAGCAGCTTTGGGGGGAATCAGCCCCAGCATTTT
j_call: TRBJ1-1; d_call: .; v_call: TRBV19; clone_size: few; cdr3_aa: CATRRTPNTEAFF; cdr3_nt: TGTGCCACCCGCCGGACACCGAACACTGAAGCTTTCTTT
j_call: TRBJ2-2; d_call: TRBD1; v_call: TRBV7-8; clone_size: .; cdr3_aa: CASRSDRVQANTGELFF; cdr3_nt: TGTGCCAGCAGGAGTGACAGGGTCCAAGCGAACACCGGGGAGCTGTTTTTT
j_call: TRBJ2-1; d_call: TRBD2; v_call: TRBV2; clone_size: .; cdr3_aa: CASSPGTSGNEQFF; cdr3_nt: TGTGCCAGCAGTCCCGGGACTAGCGGGAATGAGCAGTTCTTC
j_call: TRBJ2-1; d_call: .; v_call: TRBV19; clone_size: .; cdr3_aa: CASSPLSGNEQFF; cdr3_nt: TGTGCCAGTAGTCCGCTTAGCGGAAATGAGCAGTTCTTC
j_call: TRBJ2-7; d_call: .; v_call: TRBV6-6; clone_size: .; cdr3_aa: CASSRQTYEQYF; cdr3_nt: TGTGCCAGCAGCAGACAGACCTACGAGCAGTACTTC
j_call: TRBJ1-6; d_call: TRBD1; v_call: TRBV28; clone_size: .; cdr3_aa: CASSLWQQGNNSPLHF; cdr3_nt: TGTGCCAGCAGTTTATGGCAACAGGGGAATAATTCACCCCTCCACTTT
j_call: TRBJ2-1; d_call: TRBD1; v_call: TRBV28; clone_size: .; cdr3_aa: CASSFGNRGRRTYNEQFF; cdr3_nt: TGTGCCAGCAGTTTTGGCAACAGGGGGCGACGCACCTACAATGAGCAGTTCTTC
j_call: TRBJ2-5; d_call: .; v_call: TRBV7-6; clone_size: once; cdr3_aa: CASSLDQQETQYF; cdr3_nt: TGTGCCAGCAGCTTAGATCAGCAAGAGACCCAGTACTTC
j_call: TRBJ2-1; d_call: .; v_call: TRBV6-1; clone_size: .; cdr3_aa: CAVLRVSSYNEQFF; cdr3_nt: TGTGCCGTACTCCGGGTGAGCTCCTACAATGAGCAGTTCTTC
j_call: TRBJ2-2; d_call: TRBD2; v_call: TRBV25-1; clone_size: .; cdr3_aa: CASSEFVSGGQNTGELFF; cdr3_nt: TGTGCCAGCAGTGAATTCGTTAGCGGGGGCCAGAACACCGGGGAGCTGTTTTTT
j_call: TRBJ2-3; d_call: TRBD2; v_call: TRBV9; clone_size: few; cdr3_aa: CASSGGLAGATSTDTQYF; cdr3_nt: TGTGCCAGCAGCGGCGGACTAGCGGGGGCCACTAGCACAGATACGCAGTATTTT
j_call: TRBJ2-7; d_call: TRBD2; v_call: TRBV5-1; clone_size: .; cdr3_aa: CASSSFPGGTSYEQYF; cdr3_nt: TGCGCCAGCAGCTCCTTCCCGGGGGGAACCTCCTACGAGCAGTACTTC
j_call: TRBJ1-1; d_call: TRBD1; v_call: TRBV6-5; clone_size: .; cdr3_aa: CASSRDRGRTEAFF; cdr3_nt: TGTGCCAGCAGCCGGGACAGGGGGCGGACTGAAGCTTTCTTT
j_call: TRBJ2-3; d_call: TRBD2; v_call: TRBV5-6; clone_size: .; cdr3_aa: CASRIKAGGITDTQYF; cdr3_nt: TGTGCCAGCAGAATCAAAGCGGGGGGAATCACAGATACGCAGTATTTT
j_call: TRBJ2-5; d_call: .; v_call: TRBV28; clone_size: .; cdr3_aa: CASSLRGLQETQYF; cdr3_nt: TGTGCCAGCAGCCTCCGGGGTCTTCAAGAGACCCAGTACTTC
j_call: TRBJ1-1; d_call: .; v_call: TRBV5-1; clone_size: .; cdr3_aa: CASSRDRLNTEAFF; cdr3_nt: TGCGCCAGCAGCCGTGACAGGTTGAACACTGAAGCTTTCTTT
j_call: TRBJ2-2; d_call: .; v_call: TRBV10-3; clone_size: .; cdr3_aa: CAISGVGGSNTGELFF; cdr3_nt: TGTGCCATCAGTGGGGTTGGCGGTTCGAACACCGGGGAGCTGTTTTTT
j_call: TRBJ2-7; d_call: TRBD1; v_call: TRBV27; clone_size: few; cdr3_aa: CATAWGDRAKNEQYF; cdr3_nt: TGTGCCACAGCGTGGGGGGACAGGGCTAAAAACGAGCAGTACTTC
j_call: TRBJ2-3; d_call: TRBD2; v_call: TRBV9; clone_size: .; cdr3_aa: CASSVTSGEVDTQYF; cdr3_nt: TGTGCCAGCAGCGTAACTAGCGGGGAGGTAGATACGCAGTATTTT
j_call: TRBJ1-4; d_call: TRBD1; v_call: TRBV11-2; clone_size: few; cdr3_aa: CASSFGQGANEKLFF; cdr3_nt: TGTGCCAGCAGCTTCGGACAGGGGGCTAATGAAAAACTGTTTTTT
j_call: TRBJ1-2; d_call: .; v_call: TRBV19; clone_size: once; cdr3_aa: CASRALMGANYGYTF; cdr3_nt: TGTGCCAGTAGGGCACTTATGGGAGCGAACTATGGCTACACCTTC
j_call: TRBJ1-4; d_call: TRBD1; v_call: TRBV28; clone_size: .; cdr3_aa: CASSPTGGNEKLFF; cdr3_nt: TGTGCCAGCAGTCCCACAGGGGGGAATGAAAAACTGTTTTTT
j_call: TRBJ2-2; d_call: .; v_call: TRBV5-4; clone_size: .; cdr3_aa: CASSPPAQGPGELFF; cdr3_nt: TGTGCCAGCAGCCCCCCGGCGCAGGGGCCCGGGGAGCTGTTTTTT
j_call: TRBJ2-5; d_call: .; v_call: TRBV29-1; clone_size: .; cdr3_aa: CSVVGGRQETQYF; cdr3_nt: TGCAGCGTTGTAGGTGGCAGGCAAGAGACCCAGTACTTC